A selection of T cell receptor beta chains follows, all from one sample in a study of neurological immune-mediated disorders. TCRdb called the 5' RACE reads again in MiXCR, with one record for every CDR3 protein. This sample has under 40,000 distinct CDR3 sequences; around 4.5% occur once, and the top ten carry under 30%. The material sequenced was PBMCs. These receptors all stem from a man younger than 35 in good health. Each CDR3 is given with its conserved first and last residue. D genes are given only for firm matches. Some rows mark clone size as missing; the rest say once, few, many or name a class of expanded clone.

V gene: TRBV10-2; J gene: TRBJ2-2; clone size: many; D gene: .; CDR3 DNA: TGCGCCAGCAGGGAAGAGGGCACCAACACCGGGGAGCTGTTTTTT; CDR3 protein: CASREEGTNTGELFF
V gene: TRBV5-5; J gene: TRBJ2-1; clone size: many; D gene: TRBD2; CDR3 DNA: TGTGCCAGCAGCTTGGTATCGGGGGGGAATGAGCAGTTCTTC; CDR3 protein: CASSLVSGGNEQFF
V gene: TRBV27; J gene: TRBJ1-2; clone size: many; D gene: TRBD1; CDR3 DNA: TGTGCCAGCAGTCTTCGGACAGGGATGGACTATGGCTACACCTTC; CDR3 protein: CASSLRTGMDYGYTF
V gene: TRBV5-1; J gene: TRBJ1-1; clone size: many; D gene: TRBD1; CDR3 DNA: TGCGCCAGCAGCTCGGGACAGCCGAACACTGAAGCTTTCTTT; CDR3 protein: CASSSGQPNTEAFF
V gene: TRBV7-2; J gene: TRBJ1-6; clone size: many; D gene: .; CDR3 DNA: TGTGCCAGCAGTCGAGGGGGGAGGCAGAGCAATTCACCCCTCCACTTT; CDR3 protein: CASSRGGRQSNSPLHF
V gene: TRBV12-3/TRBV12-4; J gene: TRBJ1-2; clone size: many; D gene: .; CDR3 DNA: TGTGCCAGCAGTTTAGGGGTATTCGGCTATGGCTACACCTTC; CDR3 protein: CASSLGVFGYGYTF
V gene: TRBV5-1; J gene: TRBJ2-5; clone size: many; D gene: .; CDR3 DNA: TGCGCCAGCAGCTTGATTCCAGGTGGCGGGCTAACCCAAGAGACCCAGTACTTC; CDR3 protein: CASSLIPGGGLTQETQYF
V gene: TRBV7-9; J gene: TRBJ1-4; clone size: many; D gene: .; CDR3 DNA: TGTGCCAGCAGCTTAGTTCTCGGCGAGAATGAAAAACTGTTTTTT; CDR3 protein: CASSLVLGENEKLFF
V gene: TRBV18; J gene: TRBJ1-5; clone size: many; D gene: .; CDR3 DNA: TGTGCCAGCTCACCAATCGGAAATCAGCCCCAGCATTTT; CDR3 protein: CASSPIGNQPQHF
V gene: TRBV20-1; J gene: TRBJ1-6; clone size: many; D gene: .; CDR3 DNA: TGCAGCACCCGGGGTGGGATCGGTGGTTCTTCACCCCTCCACTTT; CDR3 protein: CSTRGGIGGSSPLHF
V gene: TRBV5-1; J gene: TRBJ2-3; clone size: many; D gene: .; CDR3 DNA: TGCGCCAGCAGTGCTGGGGGGGCTGGGACAGATACGCAGTATTTT; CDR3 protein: CASSAGGAGTDTQYF
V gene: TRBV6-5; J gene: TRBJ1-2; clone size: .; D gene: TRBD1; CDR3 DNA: TGTGCCAGCAGTTACTCTTCGGGACAGGGAAGGAACGGCTACACCTTC; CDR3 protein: CASSYSSGQGRNGYTF
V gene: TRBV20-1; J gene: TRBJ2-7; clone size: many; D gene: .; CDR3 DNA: TGCAGTGCTAGAGATCCCGACAGGCTCTACGAGCAGTACTTC; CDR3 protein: CSARDPDRLYEQYF
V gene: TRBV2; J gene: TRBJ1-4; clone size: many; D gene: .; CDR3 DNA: TGTGCCAGCAGGCCTAGGGTCCCCGCAACTAATGAAAAACTGTTTTTT; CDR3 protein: CASRPRVPATNEKLFF